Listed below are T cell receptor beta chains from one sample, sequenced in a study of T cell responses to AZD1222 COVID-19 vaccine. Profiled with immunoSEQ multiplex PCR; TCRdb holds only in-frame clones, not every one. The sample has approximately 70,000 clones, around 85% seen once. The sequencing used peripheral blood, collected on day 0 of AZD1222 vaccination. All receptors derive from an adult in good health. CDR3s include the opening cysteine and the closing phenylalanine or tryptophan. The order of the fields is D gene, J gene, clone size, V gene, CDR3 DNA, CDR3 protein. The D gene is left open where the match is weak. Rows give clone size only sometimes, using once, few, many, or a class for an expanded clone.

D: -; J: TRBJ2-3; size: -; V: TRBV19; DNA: TGTGCCAGTAGTACGGGGAACACAGATACGCAGTATTTT; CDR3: CASSTGNTDTQYF
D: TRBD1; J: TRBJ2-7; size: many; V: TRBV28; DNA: TGTGCCAGCAGTTTGACAGGGGTCTCCTACGAGCAGTACTTC; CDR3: CASSLTGVSYEQYF
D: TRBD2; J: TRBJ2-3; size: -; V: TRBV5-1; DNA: TGCGCCAGCAGCTGGGCTAGCGGAGACACAGATACGCAGTATTTT; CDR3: CASSWASGDTDTQYF
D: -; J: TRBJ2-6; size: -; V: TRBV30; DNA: TGTGCCTGGAGCCACTTTACAGGTCCTGGGGCCAACGTCCTGACTTTC; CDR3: CAWSHFTGPGANVLTF
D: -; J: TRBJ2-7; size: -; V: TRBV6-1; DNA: TGTGCCAGCAGTGAGCTACAGGGCGAGCAGTACTTC; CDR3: CASSELQGEQYF
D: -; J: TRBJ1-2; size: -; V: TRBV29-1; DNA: TGCAGCGTGGCGGACAGCGAGACCTATGGCTACACCTTC; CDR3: CSVADSETYGYTF
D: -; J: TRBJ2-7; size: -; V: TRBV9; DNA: TGTGCCAGCACCCCTAACGCGGGGTCTCTAACCTACGAGCAGTACTTC; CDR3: CASTPNAGSLTYEQYF
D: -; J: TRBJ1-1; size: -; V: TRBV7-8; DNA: TGTGCCAGCAGCTTAGGGTTATCACGAAACACTGAAGCTTTCTTT; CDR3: CASSLGLSRNTEAFF
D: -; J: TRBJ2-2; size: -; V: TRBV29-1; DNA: TGCAGCGTCGCTTTAACCGGGGAGCTGTTTTTT; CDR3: CSVALTGELFF
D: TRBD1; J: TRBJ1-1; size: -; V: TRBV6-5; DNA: TGTGCCAGCAGTACCGACAGGGGCAGAGGCACTGAAGCTTTCTTT; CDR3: CASSTDRGRGTEAFF
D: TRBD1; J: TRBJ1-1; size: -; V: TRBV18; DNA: TGTGCCAGCTCACCCCTAAGACAGGGCTTGGACACTGAAGCTTTCTTT; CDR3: CASSPLRQGLDTEAFF
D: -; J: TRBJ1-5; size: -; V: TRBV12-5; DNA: TGTGCTAGTGGTTTGGACGGCCTACAGTTTCCCCAGCATTTT; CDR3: CASGLDGLQFPQHF
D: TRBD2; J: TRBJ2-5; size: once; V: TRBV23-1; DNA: TGCGCCAGCAGTCAATCGCGACCGGGACTAGCGGGGGGGCCGCCCCTTTTACTACAAGAGACCCAGTACTTC; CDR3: CASSQSRPGLAGGPPLLLQETQYF
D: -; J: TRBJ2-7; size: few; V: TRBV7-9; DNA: TGTGCCAGCAGCGGGTCGGGCATTAGCTACGAGCAGTACTTC; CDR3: CASSGSGISYEQYF
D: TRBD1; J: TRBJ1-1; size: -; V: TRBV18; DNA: TGTGCCAGCTCACAAGGACAGGGGGCTTTCGGAGCTTTCTTT; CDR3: CASSQGQGAFGAFF
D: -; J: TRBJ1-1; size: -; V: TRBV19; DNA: TGTGCCAGTATCGATTACGGTGGGGGTAACACTGAAGCTTTCTTT; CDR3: CASIDYGGGNTEAFF
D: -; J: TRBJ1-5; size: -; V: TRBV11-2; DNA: TGTGCCAGCAGCTTAGGGGCGCTAGGAAATCAGCCCCAGCATTTT; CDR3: CASSLGALGNQPQHF
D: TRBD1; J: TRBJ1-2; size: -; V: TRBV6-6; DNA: TGTGCCAGCAGTTACTCAAGTTTGGGACAGCCCTATGGCTACACCTTC; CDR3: CASSYSSLGQPYGYTF
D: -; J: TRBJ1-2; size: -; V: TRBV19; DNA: TGTGCCAGTAGTCCAAATCAGGGTGGCTACACCTTC; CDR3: CASSPNQGGYTF
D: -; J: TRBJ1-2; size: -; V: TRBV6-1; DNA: TGTGCCAGCAGTGAAAGAAGGGCTCCTACCTATGGCTACACCTTC; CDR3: CASSERRAPTYGYTF
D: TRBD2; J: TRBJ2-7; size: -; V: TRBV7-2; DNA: TGTGCCAGCACCCTGAGCGGGAGTTACTACGAGCAGTACTTC; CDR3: CASTLSGSYYEQYF
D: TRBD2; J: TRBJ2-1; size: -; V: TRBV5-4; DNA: TGTGCCAGCAGCACAGTAGCGGGGGCTTACAATGAGCAGTTCTTC; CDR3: CASSTVAGAYNEQFF
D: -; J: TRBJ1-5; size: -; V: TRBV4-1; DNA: TGCGCCAGCAGCCAAGATCAACGGAGCAATCAGCCCCAGCATTTT; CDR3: CASSQDQRSNQPQHF
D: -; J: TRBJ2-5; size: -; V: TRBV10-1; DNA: TGCGCCAGCACGCTAGGTGGGCTGCAAGAGACCCAGTACTTC; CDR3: CASTLGGLQETQYF
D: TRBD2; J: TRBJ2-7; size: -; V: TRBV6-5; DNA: TGTGCCAGCAGCCTAACTAGCGGGGTCTCCTACGAGCAGTACTTC; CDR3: CASSLTSGVSYEQYF
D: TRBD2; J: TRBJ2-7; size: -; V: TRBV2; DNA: TGTGCCAGCACCAGACTAGCGGGAGGGGAGCAGTACTTC; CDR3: CASTRLAGGEQYF
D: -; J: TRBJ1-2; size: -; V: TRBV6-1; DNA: TGTGCCAGCAGTGAATCTCAGGGTAACTATGGCTACACCTTC; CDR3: CASSESQGNYGYTF
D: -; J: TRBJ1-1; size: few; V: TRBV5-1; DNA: TGCGCCAGCACCACCATTGGCGGACGGTCGAACACTGAAGCTTTCTTT; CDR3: CASTTIGGRSNTEAFF
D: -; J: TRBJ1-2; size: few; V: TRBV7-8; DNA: TGTGCCAGCAGCTTAGACCAAGGGTCCCCCTATGGCTACACCTTC; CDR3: CASSLDQGSPYGYTF
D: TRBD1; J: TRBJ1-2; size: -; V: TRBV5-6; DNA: TGTGCCAGCAGCTGGGGGACAGCTAGCTATGGCTACACCTTC; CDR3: CASSWGTASYGYTF
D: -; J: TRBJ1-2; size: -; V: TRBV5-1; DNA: TGCGCCAGCAGCCCAGGCCAGTTGATTAATGGCTACACCTTC; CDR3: CASSPGQLINGYTF
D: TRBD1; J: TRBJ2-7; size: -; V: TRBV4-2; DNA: TGTGCCAGCAGTAGTGGGACAGGGGGTTACGAGCAGTACTTC; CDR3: CASSSGTGGYEQYF
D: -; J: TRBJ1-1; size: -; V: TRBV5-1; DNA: TGCGCCAGCACCACTCAGAGGGGGAACACTGAAGCTTTCTTT; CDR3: CASTTQRGNTEAFF
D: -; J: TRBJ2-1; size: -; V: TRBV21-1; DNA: TGTGCCAGCAGCCTTATAGGGGGGCGGGACCACCCGTTCTTC; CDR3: CASSLIGGRDHPFF
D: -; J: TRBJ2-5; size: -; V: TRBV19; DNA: TGTGCCAACCAACGGGGAGGACAGGCCATAGGAGAGACCCAGTACTTC; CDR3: CANQRGGQAIGETQYF
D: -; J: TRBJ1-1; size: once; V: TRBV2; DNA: TGTGCCAGCAGTGAGAAAGGAAACACTGAAGCTTTCTTT; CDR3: CASSEKGNTEAFF
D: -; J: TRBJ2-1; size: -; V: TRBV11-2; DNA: TGTGCCAGCAGCTTAGATCAAGGGCGGGAGCAGTTCTTC; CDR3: CASSLDQGREQFF
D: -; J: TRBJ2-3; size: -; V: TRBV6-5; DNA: TGTGCCAGCACGGGCAGCACAGATACGCAGTATTTT; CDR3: CASTGSTDTQYF
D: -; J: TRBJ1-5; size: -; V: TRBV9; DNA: TGTGCCAGCAGCGTAGATGAGGGTGCTCAGCCCCAGCATTTT; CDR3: CASSVDEGAQPQHF
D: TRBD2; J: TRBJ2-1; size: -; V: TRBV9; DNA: TGTGCCAGCAGCGCCTTTCTTAGCGGGGGCGCATACAATGAGCAGTTCTTC; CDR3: CASSAFLSGGAYNEQFF
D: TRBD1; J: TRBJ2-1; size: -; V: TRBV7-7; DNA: TGTGCCAGCAGCCCGGACAGGATCAGCAATGAGCAGTTCTTC; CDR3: CASSPDRISNEQFF
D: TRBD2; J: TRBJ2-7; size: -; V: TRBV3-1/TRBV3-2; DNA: TGTGCCAGCAGCCTGCACGAGACTAGCGGGGTGTACGAGCAGTACTTC; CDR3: CASSLHETSGVYEQYF
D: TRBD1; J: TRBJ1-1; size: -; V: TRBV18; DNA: TGTGCCAGCTCACCAGTCTCTGGGACAGAAGATGAAGCTTTCTTT; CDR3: CASSPVSGTEDEAFF
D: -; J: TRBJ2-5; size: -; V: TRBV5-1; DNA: TGCGCCAGCAGCTTGGGCGACAGGTACGGGGAGACCCAGTACTTC; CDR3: CASSLGDRYGETQYF
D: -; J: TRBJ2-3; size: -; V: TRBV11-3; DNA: TGTGCCAGCAGCGAAGGGGATACGCAGTATTTT; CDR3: CASSEGDTQYF
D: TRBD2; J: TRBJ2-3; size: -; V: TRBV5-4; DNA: TGTGCCAGCAGCTCGGTTCGGGAGGTAGATACGCAGTATTTT; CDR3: CASSSVREVDTQYF
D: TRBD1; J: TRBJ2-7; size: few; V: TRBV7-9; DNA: TGTGCCAGCAGCCACCCGGGGGACAGGGGCCTCGAGCAGTACTTC; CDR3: CASSHPGDRGLEQYF
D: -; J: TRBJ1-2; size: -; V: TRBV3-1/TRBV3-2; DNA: TGTGCCAGCAGCCAAGCCTATGGAGCGGATGGCTACACCTTC; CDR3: CASSQAYGADGYTF
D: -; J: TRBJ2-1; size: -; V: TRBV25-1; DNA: TGTGCCAGCAGTGAGAGGATTGAGCAGTTCTTC; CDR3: CASSERIEQFF
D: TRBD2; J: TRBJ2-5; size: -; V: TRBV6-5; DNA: TGTGCCAGCAGTTCCGGGACTAGAAGAGAGACCCAGTACTTC; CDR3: CASSSGTRRETQYF
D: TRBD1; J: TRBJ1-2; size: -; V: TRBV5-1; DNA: TGCGCCAGCAGCTCGGACAGGGGGTATGGCTACACCTTC; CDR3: CASSSDRGYGYTF
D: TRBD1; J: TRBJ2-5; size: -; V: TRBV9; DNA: TGTGCCAGCAGCACGAGGGACAGTCAAGAGACCCAGTACTTC; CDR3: CASSTRDSQETQYF
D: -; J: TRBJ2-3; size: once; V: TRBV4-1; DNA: TGCGCCAGCAGCCTGACGGAGACTTCCCGAGGAGATACGCAGTATTTT; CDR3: CASSLTETSRGDTQYF
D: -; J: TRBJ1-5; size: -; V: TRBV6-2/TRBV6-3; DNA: TGTGCCAGCAGTCTAGTAGGAAGCAATCAGCCCCAGCATTTT; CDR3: CASSLVGSNQPQHF
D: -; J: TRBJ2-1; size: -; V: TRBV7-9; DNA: TGTGCCAGCCCGCAGCCCGATGAGCAGTTCTTC; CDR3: CASPQPDEQFF
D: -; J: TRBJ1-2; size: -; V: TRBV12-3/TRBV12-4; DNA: TGTGCCAGCAGTTACAGGATCCATGGCTACACCTTC; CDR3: CASSYRIHGYTF
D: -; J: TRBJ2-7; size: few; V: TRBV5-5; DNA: TGTGCCAGCAGCTTGGAGGACAGTTTTTACGAGCAGTACTTC; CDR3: CASSLEDSFYEQYF
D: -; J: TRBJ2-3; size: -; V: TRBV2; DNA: TGTGCCACCCGGAGGGAGTGGGAGAGCACAGATACGCAGTATTTT; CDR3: CATRREWESTDTQYF
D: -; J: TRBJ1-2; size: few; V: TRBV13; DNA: TGTGCCAGCAGCTTAGGCCGGGGCAGGGGAGGCTATGGCTACACCTTC; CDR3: CASSLGRGRGGYGYTF
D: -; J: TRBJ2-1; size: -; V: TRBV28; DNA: TGTGCCAGCAGCCCCCCCGGGACCTACAATGAGCAGTTCTTC; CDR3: CASSPPGTYNEQFF